This T cell receptor (beta chain) was identified during a study of vaccination effects on CD4 cells after COVID-19. Regarding this clone: Its antigen is not identified.

Antigen-specific CD4+ T cells were expanded (with viral peptide pools) by the ViraFEST assay ahead of sequencing. Cells that had been cultured for approximately ten days were the source of isolated CD4+ T cells. No vaccinee had earlier SARS-CoV-2 infection, and nucleocapsid antibodies were negative. Every well housed about 1.8 million PBMC, which grew in culture alongside around 9.9 IU/ml IL-2 and about 10 ug/ml peptides. Germline trimming cut 4 bases from V and 0 bases from J; bases unmatched to any gene: 6. Per germline, CDR1 PRHDT and CDR2 FYEKMQ (reference sequence). The CDR3 sequence is 17 residues long. Libraries were prepared by immunoSEQ multiplex PCR; TCRdb keeps only in-frame clonotypes and omits some of them. The sample has about 20,000 clones, around 76% seen once; the top ten hold approximately 9.1%. Whole-study results and caveats: There was only 1 of 255 vaccine-induced clones in healthy vaccinees that cross-reacted with common cold coronaviruses. Clones arising from infection and from vaccination showed marked clonal contraction late after vaccination. The study dataset contains few convalescent patients and includes no early post-infection timepoints.

The chain joins TRBV13 to TRBJ2-1; 10 positions match TRBD2. The source is a human donor who received a COVID-19 vaccine. Sequencing used CD4+ T cells from PBMCs cultured with HCoV-NL63 spike peptides, obtained before COVID-19 vaccination. CDR3 residues: CASSSLIAGGSYNEQFF. CDR3 nucleotide sequence: TGTGCCAGCAGCTCGCTAATAGCGGGAGGCTCCTACAATGAGCAGTTCTTC.